This T cell receptor beta chain is from a study of OX40 agonist ivuxolimab in advanced cancers. In the study overall: At doses from 0.01 to 10 mg/kg, patients were given intravenous ivuxolimab every 2 weeks. Notes on the study in general: There were, on average, more expanded clones in CD8+ T cells than in CD4+. Also showing low normalized T-cell clonal expansion were some of the nonresponders.

The protocol was immunoSEQ multiplex PCR, while the TCRdb copy is restricted to in-frame clones and leaves out a portion. The repertoire holds under 95,000 clones, with roughly 82% as singletons. Trimming pared 2 bases from V and 5 bases from J, leaving 12 bases between. Germline CDR1 is MNHEY and CDR2 is SVGAGI. The CDR3 is made up of 14 amino acids. On this clone itself: Its antigen is unidentified.

Exclusion applied to patients with autoimmune disease history or systemic immunosuppression. The chain joins TRBV6-5 to TRBJ1-1, with TRBD1 as a possible D gene (5 bases). The source of this sequence is an adult with an advanced solid tumor such as melanoma, head and neck, liver or kidney cancer. The sample here was CD4+ or CD8+ T cells sorted from blood, taken in a trial of the OX40 agonist ivuxolimab. DNA for the CDR3: TGTGCCAGCAGTTACGGGCAGGGAAGAACTGAAGCTTTCTTT. Amino acids: CASSYGQGRTEAFF.